One sample yielded the 25 T cell receptor beta chains listed below, sequenced in a study of blood T cells in healthy people across ages. A second PCR of about 7 to 11 cycles used a sample-barcoded 5' primer and a J-beta primer mix. MiXCR, applied by TCRdb to the 5' RACE reads, yields one record per CDR3 protein. The sample has about 1.7 million distinct CDR3 sequences; 28% are singletons. The sample comprised blood. The receptors were gathered from a woman in her thirties in good health.

This clonotype has more than one count but fewer than ten. The chain combines TRBV20-1 with TRBJ2-1, with 8 bases fitting TRBD1. The CDR3 consists of 15 residues. The V gene's germline CDR1 is DFQATT and CDR2 SNEGSKA (reference sequence). The V segment lost 5 bases and the J segment 9 bases; nucleotides outside the gene matches: 15. The CDR3 loop reads CSAGTAGGISGEQFF. DNA of the CDR3: TGCAGTGCTGGGACCGCAGGGGGCATATCTGGTGAGCAGTTCTTC.

The chain employs TRBV24-1 and TRBJ2-1, with 8 bases identical to TRBD2. Trimming removed 3 bases from V and 2 bases from J; junction bases left unmatched: 5. The CDR3 is 16 residues long. Germline V gives CDR1 KGHDR, CDR2 SFDVKD. CDR3 in DNA: TGTGCCACCAGTGATGCGAGAGCGGGAGCCTACAATGAGCAGTTCTTC. This gives the protein CATSDARAGAYNEQFF.

The chain is built from TRBV20-1 and TRBJ1-1; D call uncertain. Trimming shortened V by 3 bases and J by 0 bases, and 11 bases separated the two germline ends. Germline V CDR1 and CDR2: DFQATT, SNEGSKA (reference sequence). The CDR3 is made up of 14 amino acids. CDR3 loop: CSASSGLLNTEAFF. The CDR3, as DNA: TGCAGTGCTAGTTCTGGACTCCTGAACACTGAAGCTTTCTTT.

This clonotype showed up many times. The gene calls are TRBV12-3 or TRBV12-4 and TRBJ2-4; D is unresolved. Trimming left V 10 bases short and J 0 bases short, with 19 bases between. This CDR3 region has 16 residues. The CDR3 DNA follows: TGTGCCACTTCAATCGGGTCCGGGTTAGCCAAAAACATTCAGTACTTC. Amino acids: CATSIGSGLAKNIQYF.

The table lists this clonotype with a few counts. The V and J genes are TRBV5-1 and TRBJ1-2; D is perhaps TRBD1 (5 bases). V gave up 0 bases and J gave up 4 bases, with 16 bases separating them. The CDR3 has 16 amino acids. Germline assignment: CDR1 SGHRS and CDR2 YFSETQ. The CDR3 loop is CASSLGDSLFGYGYTF. The CDR3 bases are TGCGCCAGCAGCTTGGGTGACAGCCTTTTTGGCTATGGCTACACCTTC.

This clonotype was observed a few times. V and J are TRBV7-9 and TRBJ2-3; D is possibly TRBD1 (6 bases). Trimming took off 4 bases at V and 10 bases at J, with 21 bases between the two ends. Germline values: CDR1 SEHNR, CDR2 FQNEAQ (reference sequence). The CDR3 is 15 amino acids. The DNA for the CDR3 is TGTGCCAGCAGCTCGCAGGGGTTTGGTGCACTTTCGCAGTATTTT. Translation: CASSSQGFGALSQYF.

The chain uses TRBV20-1 and TRBJ2-7, with 8 positions matching TRBD1. After removal of 6 bases from V and 2 bases from J, the junction contained 9 bases not matched to a gene. This CDR3 spans 14 amino acids. Germline V gene data show CDR1 as DFQATT and CDR2 as SNEGSKA (reference sequence). CDR3 nucleotides: TGCAGTGCGAGCTGGACAGGGCCCCCCTACGAGCAGTACTTC. Its translation: CSASWTGPPYEQYF.

V usage is TRBV27 and J usage is TRBJ2-4; no clear D gene. Between the trimmed V and J ends, which lost 2 bases and 9 bases, there was a span of 8 bases. The length of the CDR3 is 12 residues. The germline V gene encodes CDR1 MNHEY and CDR2 SMNVEV (reference sequence). The CDR3 DNA reads TGTGCCAGCAGTTTAGGCCTGGGCATTCAGTACTTC. This gives the protein CASSLGLGIQYF.

This clonotype was seen a single time. The chain combines TRBV9 with TRBJ2-1, with TRBD2 as a possible D gene (5 bases). The J call is uncertain, as TRBJ2-7 better fits the DNA end. The V gene's germline CDR1 is SGDLS and CDR2 YYNGEE. CDR3 length: 18 amino acids. The CDR3 reads CASSVFSGLRSSYNEQYF. CDR3 DNA: TGTGCCAGCAGCGTATTCAGCGGATTAAGGAGCTCCTACAATGAGCAGTACTTC.

The sample holds many counts of this clonotype. The chain has TRBV7-2 and TRBJ2-7; D may be TRBD1 (6 bases). The CDR3 length is 14 residues. V shed 5 bases and J shed 0 bases, with 11 bases lying between them. Looked up from germline, CDR1 is SGHTA and CDR2 is FQGNSA. CDR3 coding DNA: TGTGCCAGCAGCCCTACAGGGAGCTCCTACGAGCAGTACTTC. Its translation is CASSPTGSSYEQYF.

Regarding this clonotype: A much larger clone differs from this one at a single base, so this may be a read error. The rearrangement links TRBV12-3 or TRBV12-4 to TRBJ2-1; 9 bases are shared with TRBD1. The CDR3 is 15 residues long. The V and J ends lost 5 bases and 8 bases, in that order; junction bases with no gene match: 10. The CDR3 region is CASSVDRGVEDEQFF. DNA for the CDR3: TGTGCCAGCAGTGTGGACAGGGGAGTTGAGGATGAGCAGTTCTTC.

J is TRBJ2-1 and V is TRBV10-2; 8 bases agree with TRBD2. V was clipped by 3 bases and J by 7 bases; unmatched bases: 8. CDR1 is WSHSY and CDR2 is SAAADI in the germline V gene. This CDR3 has 15 amino acids. The CDR3 is CASSDTGGPRNEQFF. CDR3 nucleotide sequence: TGCGCCAGCAGTGATACGGGAGGGCCTAGGAATGAGCAGTTCTTC.

The chain combines TRBV4-3 with TRBJ1-1, with D uncertain. Between the trimmed V and J ends, which lost 0 bases and 1 base, there was a span of 12 bases. The V gene's germline CDR1 is LGHNA and CDR2 YSLEER. This CDR3 spans 16 amino acids. CDR3 DNA sequence: TGCGCCAGCAGCCAAGATGACGCCAGGCCGAACACTGAAGCTTTCTTT. This gives the protein CASSQDDARPNTEAFF.

This clonotype was found a few times. The chain combines TRBV2 with TRBJ2-6, with D possibly matching TRBD2 (5 bases). Trimming took 8 bases from V and 0 from J, leaving 20 bases between them. Germline V gives CDR1 SNHLY, CDR2 FYNNEI. The CDR3 length is 18 residues. CDR3 protein: CASPPAGLTNSGANVLTF. The CDR3 nucleotides are TGTGCCAGCCCTCCGGCGGGCCTTACTAACTCTGGGGCCAACGTCCTGACTTTC.

The V call is TRBV18, the J call TRBJ1-3; weak D call: TRBD1 (5 bases). CDR1 is KGHSH, CDR2 LQKENI, per germline. The CDR3 has 15 amino acids. V was pared by 1 base and J by 0 bases, with 7 bases between. The CDR3 DNA is TGTGCCAGCTCACCACAGGGGAGCTCTGGAAACACCATATATTTT. It specifies CASSPQGSSGNTIYF. Combining the CDR3 with reference TRBV18 and TRBJ1-3 gives the whole variable domain NAGVMQNPRHLVRRRGQEARLRCSPMKGHSHVYWYRQLPEEGLKFMVYLQKENIIDESGMPKERFSAEFPKEGPSILRIQQVVRGDSAAYFCASSPQGSSGNTIYFGEGSWLTVV.

A few counts support this clonotype. The chain recombines TRBV2 with TRBJ2-3; D call uncertain. The CDR3 is 14 residues long. Trimming cost V 1 base and J 6 bases, with 11 bases left between them. Germline lookup yields CDR1 SNHLY and CDR2 FYNNEI. The DNA of the CDR3 is TGTGCCAGCAGTGAAGAAAATTTGCGGGATACGCAGTATTTT. Translating gives CASSEENLRDTQYF.

This clonotype was counted between two and nine times. CDR3 in amino acids: CSVEDQARDEQFF. The CDR3 DNA is TGCAGCGTTGAAGATCAGGCGCGGGATGAGCAGTTCTTC. This chain joins TRBV29-1 and TRBJ2-1, with D possibly being TRBD2 (5 bases). The V end was cut by 0 bases, the J end by 8 bases, with 11 bases between. The V gene's germline CDR1 is SQVTM and CDR2 ANQGSEA. This CDR3 has 13 residues.

This clonotype was picked up a small number of times. At one of its ends the junction is not consistent with the germline gene, which may arise from a read error. This rearrangement joins TRBV7-2 to TRBJ1-2; D gene uncertain. Germline CDR1 reads SGHTA; CDR2 reads FQGNSA. CDR3 length equals 16 residues. In DNA, the CDR3 is TGTGCCAGCAGCTCACCCCAGGAGGGCAGTTTTTATGGCGACACCTTC. Its protein product is CASSSPQEGSFYGDTF. The whole variable domain, filled in from reference TRBV7-2 and TRBJ1-2, reads GAGVSQSPSNKVTEKGKDVELRCDPISGHTALYWYRQSLGQGLEFLIYFQGNSAPDKSGLPSDRFSAERTGGSVSTLTIQRTQQEDSAVYLCASSSPQEGSFYGDTFGSGTRLTVV.

This clonotype was observed a few times. The V call is TRBV11-2, the J call TRBJ1-2; D is ambiguous. The germline V and J ends were trimmed by 1 base and 4 bases, with 10 bases remaining between them. CDR3 length: 14 residues. Germline V gene sequence: CDR1 SGHAT, CDR2 FQNNGV. CDR3 amino acids: CASSLAGSRYGYTF. In DNA form, the CDR3 reads TGTGCCAGCAGCTTAGCGGGGAGCCGCTATGGCTACACCTTC.

This chain connects TRBV9 to TRBJ1-2; 7 bases agree with TRBD1. Germline trimming cut 3 bases from V and 5 bases from J; bases unmatched to any gene: 1. Looked up from germline, CDR1 is SGDLS and CDR2 is YYNGEE. The CDR3 spans 12 residues. The CDR3 DNA follows: TGTGCCAGCAGCGCACAGGGGTATGGCTACACCTTC. This sequence encodes CASSAQGYGYTF.

This clonotype occurred many times. This chain joins TRBV20-1 and TRBJ2-1; TRBD2 matches at 14 bases. V lost 0 bases, J lost 4 bases, and 8 bases stayed unmatched. The germline V gene encodes CDR1 DFQATT and CDR2 SNEGSKA (reference sequence). This CDR3 region has 18 residues. The CDR3 spells CSARDQGLAGAGYNEQFF. In DNA form, the CDR3 reads TGCAGTGCTAGAGATCAGGGACTAGCGGGGGCGGGATACAATGAGCAGTTCTTC.

The V call is TRBV27, the J call TRBJ2-7, with 10 positions matching TRBD2. V gave up 8 bases and J gave up 4 bases; unmatched junction bases: 5. Germline V gene sequence: CDR1 MNHEY, CDR2 SMNVEV (reference sequence). CDR3 length: 13 amino acids. The chain's CDR3 is CASRGLAPYEQYF. CDR3 in DNA: TGTGCCAGCCGGGGACTAGCGCCTTACGAGCAGTACTTC.

The chain joins TRBV10-3 to TRBJ2-1, with 11 bases aligning to TRBD1. The CDR3 extends over 14 amino acids. Trimming at V came to 6 bases and at J to 9 bases, leaving 7 bases not matched to a gene. The germline V gene encodes CDR1 ENHRY and CDR2 SYGVKD. In nucleotides, the CDR3 is TGTGCCATCAGGCCGGGACAGGGGGATGTTGAGCAGTTCTTC. This codes for CAIRPGQGDVEQFF.

The chain has TRBV6-6 and TRBJ2-5; D is possibly TRBD2 (5 bases). The CDR3 spans 15 residues. CDR1 and CDR2 (germline): MNHNY, SVGAGI (reference sequence). Trimming left V 3 bases short and J 1 base short, with 12 bases between. The CDR3 bases are TGTGCCAGCAGTTATTTCGAGGGTACCCAAGAGACCCAGTACTTC. Protein: CASSYFEGTQETQYF.

This clonotype showed up many times. The rearrangement uses TRBV7-2 and TRBJ2-1; possible D gene TRBD1, 6 bases. The CDR3 covers 14 residues. Germline V gene sequence: CDR1 SGHTA, CDR2 FQGNSA. V was pared by 5 bases and J by 6 bases, with 14 bases between. This CDR3 is CASSTREGGNEQFF. In DNA, the CDR3 is TGTGCCAGCAGCACTCGAGAAGGGGGCAATGAGCAGTTCTTC.